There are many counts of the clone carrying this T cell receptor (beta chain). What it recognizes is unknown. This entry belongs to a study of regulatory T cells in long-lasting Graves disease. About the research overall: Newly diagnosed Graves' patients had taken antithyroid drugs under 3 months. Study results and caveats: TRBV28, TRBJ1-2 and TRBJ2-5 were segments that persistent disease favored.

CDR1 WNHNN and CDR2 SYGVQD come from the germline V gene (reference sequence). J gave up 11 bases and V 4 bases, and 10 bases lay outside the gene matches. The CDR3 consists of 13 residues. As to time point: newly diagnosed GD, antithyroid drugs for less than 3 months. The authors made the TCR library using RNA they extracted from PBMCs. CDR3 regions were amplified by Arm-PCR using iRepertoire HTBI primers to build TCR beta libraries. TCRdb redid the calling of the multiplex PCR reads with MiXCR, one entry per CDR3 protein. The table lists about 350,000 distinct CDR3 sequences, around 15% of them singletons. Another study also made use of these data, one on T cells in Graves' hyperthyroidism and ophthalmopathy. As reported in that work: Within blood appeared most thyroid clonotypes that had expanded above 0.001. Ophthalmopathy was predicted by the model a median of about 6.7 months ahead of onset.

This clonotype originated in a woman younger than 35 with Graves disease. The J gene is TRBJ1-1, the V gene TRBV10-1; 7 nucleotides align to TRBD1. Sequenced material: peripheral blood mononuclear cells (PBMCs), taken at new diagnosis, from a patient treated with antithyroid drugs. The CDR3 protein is CASSGLGRGEAFF. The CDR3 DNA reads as TGCGCCAGCAGTGGCCTTGGCAGGGGGGAGGCTTTCTTT.